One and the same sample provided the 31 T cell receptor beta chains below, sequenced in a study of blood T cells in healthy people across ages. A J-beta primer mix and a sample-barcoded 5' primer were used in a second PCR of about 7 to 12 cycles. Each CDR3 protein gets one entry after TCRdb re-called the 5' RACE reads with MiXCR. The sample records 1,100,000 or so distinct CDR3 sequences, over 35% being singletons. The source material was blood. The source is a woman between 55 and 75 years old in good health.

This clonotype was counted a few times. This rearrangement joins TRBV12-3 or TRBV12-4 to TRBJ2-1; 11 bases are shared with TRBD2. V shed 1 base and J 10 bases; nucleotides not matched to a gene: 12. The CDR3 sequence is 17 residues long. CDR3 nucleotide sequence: TGTGCCAGCAGTTTAGGAAAGGGACTAGCGGTAGCGGCAGAGCAGTTCTTC. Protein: CASSLGKGLAVAAEQFF.

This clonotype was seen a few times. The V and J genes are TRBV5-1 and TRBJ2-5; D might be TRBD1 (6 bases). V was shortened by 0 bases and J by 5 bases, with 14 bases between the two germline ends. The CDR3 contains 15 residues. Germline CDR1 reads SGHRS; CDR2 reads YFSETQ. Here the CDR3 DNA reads TGCGCCAGCAGCTTGGCCGGTACAGGGATTGAGACCCAGTACTTC. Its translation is CASSLAGTGIETQYF.

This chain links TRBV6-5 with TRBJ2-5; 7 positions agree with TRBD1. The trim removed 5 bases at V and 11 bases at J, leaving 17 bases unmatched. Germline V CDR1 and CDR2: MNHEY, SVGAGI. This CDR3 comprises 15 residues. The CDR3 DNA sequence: TGTGCCAGCAGTCTAAGAGACAGGGAGTCGAATGAGCAGTACTTC. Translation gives CASSLRDRESNEQYF.

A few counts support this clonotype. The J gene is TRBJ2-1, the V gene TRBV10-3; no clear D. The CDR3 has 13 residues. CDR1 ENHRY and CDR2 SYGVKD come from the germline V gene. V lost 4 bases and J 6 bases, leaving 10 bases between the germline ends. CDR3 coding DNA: TGTGCCATCAGTGTCGCCAACTCCAATGAGCAGTTCTTC. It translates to CAISVANSNEQFF.

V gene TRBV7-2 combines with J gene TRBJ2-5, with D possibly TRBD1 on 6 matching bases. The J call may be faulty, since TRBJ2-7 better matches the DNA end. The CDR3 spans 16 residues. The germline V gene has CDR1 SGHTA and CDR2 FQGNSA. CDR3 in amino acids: CASSLAITGPLYEQYF. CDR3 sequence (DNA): TGTGCCAGCAGCTTAGCAATCACAGGGCCTCTGTACGAGCAGTACTTC.

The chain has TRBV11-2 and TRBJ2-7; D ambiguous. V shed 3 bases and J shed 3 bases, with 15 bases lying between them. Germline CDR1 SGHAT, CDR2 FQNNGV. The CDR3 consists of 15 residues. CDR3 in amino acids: CASSFLPKLNYEQYF. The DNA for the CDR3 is TGTGCCAGCAGCTTTTTACCAAAACTTAACTACGAGCAGTACTTC. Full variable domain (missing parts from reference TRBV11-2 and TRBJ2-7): EAGVAQSPRYKIIEKRQSVAFWCNPISGHATLYWYQQILGQGPKLLIQFQNNGVVDDSQLPKDRFSAERLKGVDSTLKIQPAKLEDSAVYLCASSFLPKLNYEQYFGPGTRLTVT.

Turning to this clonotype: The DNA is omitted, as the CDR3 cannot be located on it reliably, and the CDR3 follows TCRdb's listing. CDR3 protein: CASSQDIRAREETQYF. The chain combines TRBV4-1 with TRBJ2-5; the table's D gene call, TRBD1, was not cross checked with the DNA. CDR1 and CDR2 from the germline V gene are MGHRA and YSYEKL. The CDR3 spans 16 residues, counting both ends.

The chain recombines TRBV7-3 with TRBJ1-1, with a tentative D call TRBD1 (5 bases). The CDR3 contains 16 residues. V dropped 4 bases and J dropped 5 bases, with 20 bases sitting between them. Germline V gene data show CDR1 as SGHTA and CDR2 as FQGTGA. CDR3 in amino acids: CASSSRAGKPGTEAFF. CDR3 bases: TGTGCCAGCAGCTCCCGGGCAGGGAAGCCTGGGACTGAAGCTTTCTTT.

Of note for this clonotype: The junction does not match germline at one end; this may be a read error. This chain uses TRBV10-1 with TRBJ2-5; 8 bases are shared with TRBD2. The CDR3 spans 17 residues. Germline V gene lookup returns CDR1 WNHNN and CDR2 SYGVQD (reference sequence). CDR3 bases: TGTGCCAGCAGCCCCCAAATAGCGGGAATCGGAAAAGAGACCCAGTACTTC. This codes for CASSPQIAGIGKETQYF.

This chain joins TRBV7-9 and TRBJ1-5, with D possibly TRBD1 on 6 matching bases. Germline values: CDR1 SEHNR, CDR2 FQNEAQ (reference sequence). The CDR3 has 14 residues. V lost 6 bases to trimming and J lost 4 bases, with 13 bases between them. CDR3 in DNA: TGTGCCAGCAGTCTAGGACAGTGGAATCAGCCCCAGCATTTT. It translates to CASSLGQWNQPQHF.

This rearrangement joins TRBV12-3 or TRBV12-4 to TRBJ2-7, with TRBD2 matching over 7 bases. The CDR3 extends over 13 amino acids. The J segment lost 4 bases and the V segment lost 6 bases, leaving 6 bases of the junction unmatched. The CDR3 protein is CASRAGVEYEQYF. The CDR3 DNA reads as TGTGCCAGCAGGGCGGGAGTGGAGTACGAGCAGTACTTC.

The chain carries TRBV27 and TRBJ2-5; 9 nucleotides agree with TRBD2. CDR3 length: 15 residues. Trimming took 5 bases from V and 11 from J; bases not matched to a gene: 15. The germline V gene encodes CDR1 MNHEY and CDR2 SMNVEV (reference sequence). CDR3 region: CASSPVAGVANEQYF. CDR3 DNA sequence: TGTGCCAGCAGTCCAGTAGCGGGAGTGGCAAATGAGCAGTACTTC.

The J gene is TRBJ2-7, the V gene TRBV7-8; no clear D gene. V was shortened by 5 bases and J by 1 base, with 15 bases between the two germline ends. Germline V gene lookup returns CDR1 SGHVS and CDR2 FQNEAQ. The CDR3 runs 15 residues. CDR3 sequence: CASSKTTTPSYEQYF. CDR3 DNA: TGTGCCAGCAGCAAAACTACAACCCCATCCTACGAGCAGTACTTC.

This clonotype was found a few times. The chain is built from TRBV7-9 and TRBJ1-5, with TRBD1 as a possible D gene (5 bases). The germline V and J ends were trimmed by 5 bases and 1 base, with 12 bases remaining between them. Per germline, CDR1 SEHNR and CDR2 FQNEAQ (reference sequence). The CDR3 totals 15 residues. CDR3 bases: TGTGCCAGCAGCGCACCGGGACCGAGCAATCAGCCCCAGCATTTT. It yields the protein CASSAPGPSNQPQHF.

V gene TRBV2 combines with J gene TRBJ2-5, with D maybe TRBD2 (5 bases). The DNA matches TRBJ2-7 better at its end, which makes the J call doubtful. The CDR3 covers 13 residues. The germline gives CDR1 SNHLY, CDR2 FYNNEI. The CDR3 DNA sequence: TGTGCCACCGGGGAGCGGAGGTCCTACGAGCAGTACTTC. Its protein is CATGERRSYEQYF.

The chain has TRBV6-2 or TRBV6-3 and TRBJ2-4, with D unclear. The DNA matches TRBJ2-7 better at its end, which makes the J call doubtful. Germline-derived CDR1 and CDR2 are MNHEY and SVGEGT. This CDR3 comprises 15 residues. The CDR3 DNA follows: TGTGCCAGCAGTGGAGTCAAGGGCCAGATCTACGAGCAGTACGTC. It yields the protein CASSGVKGQIYEQYV.

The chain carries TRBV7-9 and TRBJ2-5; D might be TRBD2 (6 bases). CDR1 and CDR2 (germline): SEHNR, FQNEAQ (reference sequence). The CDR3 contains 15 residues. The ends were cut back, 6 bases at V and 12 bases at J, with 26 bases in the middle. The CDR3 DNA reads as TGTGCCAGCAGTGGTCGCGGGACCTCGTTAGGCAGGGAGTACTTC. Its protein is CASSGRGTSLGREYF.

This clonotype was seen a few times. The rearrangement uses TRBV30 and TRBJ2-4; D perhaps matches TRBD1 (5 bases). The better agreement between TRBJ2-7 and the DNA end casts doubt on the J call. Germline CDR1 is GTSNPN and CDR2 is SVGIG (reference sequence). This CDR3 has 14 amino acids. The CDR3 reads CAWSSDSKTYEQYF. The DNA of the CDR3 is TGTGCCTGGAGTAGTGACAGCAAAACATACGAGCAGTACTTC.

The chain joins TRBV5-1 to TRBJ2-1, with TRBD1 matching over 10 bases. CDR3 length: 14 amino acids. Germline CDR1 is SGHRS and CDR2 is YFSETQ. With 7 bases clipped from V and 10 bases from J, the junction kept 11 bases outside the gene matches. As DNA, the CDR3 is TGCGCCAGCCGACCCGGGACAGGGGACTACGAGCAGTTCTTC. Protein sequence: CASRPGTGDYEQFF.

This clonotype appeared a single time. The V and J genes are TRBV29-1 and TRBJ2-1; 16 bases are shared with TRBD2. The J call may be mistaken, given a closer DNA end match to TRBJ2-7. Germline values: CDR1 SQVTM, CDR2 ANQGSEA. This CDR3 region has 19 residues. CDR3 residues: CSVEMGLAGGPSSYNEQYF. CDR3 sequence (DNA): TGCAGCGTTGAAATGGGACTAGCGGGAGGGCCGAGCTCCTACAATGAGCAGTACTTC.

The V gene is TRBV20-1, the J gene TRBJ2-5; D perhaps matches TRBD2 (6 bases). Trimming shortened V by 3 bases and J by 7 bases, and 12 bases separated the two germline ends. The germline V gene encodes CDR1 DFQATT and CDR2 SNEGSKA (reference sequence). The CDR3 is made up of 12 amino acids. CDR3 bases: TGCAGTGCTAGGGCTAGCGACGCGACCCAGTACTTC. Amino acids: CSARASDATQYF.

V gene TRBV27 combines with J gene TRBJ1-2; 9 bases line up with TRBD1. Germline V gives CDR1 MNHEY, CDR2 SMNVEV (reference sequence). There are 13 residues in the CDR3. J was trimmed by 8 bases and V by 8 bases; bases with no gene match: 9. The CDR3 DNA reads TGTGCCAGCGGCACAGGGGGCGCGAGGGGCTACACCTTC. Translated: CASGTGGARGYTF.

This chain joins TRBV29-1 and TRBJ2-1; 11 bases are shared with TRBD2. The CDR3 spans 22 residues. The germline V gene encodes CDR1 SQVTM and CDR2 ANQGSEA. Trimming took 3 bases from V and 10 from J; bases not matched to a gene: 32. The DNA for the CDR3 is TGCAGCGTTGAGGGGGGTAGTACCGGGGCCAGGTGGGGACTAGCGGTCTTAGGGGAGCAGTTCTTC. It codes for CSVEGGSTGARWGLAVLGEQFF.

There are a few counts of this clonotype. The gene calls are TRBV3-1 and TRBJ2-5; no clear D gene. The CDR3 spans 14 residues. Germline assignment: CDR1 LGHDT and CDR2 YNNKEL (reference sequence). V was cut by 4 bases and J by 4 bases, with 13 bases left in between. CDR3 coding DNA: TGTGCCAGCAGCCCCAAGACCCATACAGAGACCCAGTACTTC. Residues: CASSPKTHTETQYF.

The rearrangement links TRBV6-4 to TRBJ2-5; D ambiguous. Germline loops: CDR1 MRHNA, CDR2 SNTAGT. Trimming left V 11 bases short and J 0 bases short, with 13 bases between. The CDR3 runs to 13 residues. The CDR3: CAPFAEYQETQYF. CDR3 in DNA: TGTGCCCCCTTCGCGGAGTACCAAGAGACCCAGTACTTC.

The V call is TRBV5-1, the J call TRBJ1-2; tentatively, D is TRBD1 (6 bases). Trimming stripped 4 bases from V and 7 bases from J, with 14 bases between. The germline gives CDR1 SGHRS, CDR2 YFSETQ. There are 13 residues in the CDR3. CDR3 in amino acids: CASSHAGGSGYTF. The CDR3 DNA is TGCGCCAGCAGCCACGCGGGGGGCTCTGGCTACACCTTC.

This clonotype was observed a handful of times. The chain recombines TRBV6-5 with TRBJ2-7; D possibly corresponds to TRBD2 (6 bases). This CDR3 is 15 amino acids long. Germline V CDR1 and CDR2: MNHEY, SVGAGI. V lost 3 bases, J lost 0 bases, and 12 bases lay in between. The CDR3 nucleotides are TGTGCCAGCAGTTATTCGAGCGGGTTCTCCTACGAGCAGTACTTC. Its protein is CASSYSSGFSYEQYF.

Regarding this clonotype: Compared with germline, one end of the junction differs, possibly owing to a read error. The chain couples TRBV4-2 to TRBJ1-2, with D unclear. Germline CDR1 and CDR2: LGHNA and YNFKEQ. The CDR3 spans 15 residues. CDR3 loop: CASSPPRREDYGHTF. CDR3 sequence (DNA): TGTGCCAGCAGCCCCCCCCGAAGGGAGGACTATGGCCACACCTTC.

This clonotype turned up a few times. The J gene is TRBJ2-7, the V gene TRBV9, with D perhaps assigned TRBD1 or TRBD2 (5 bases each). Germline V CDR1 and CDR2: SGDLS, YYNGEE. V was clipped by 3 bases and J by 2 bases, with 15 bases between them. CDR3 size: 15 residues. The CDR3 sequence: CASSGRVGPTYEQYF. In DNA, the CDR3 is TGTGCCAGCAGCGGAAGAGTGGGACCCACCTACGAGCAGTACTTC.

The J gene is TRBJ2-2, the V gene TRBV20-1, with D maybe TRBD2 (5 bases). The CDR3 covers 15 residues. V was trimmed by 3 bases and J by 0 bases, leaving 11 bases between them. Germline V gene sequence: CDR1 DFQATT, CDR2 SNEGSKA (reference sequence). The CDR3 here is CSARDFGTNTGELFF. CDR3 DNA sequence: TGCAGTGCTAGGGATTTCGGGACGAACACCGGGGAGCTGTTTTTT.

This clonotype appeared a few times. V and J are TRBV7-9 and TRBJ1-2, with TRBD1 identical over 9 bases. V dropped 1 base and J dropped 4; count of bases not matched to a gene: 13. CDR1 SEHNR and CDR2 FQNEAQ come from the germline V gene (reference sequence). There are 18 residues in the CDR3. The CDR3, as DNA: TGTGCCAGCAGCTTAGTTCCGGGACAGGGTTTGTCTGGCTATGGCTACACCTTC. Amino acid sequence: CASSLVPGQGLSGYGYTF.